The 7 T cell receptor beta chains below all came from one sample that was sequenced in a study of blood T cell repertoires in COVID-19. TCRdb keeps only in-frame clones here, not all; method: immunoSEQ multiplex PCR. The profile shows 80,000 to 90,000 clones, approximately 85% of them singletons. The sequenced material came from peripheral blood. The source is a woman of 80 years or more with COVID-19, enrolled during active disease.

The CDR3 sequence: CAISGSSGGTDTQYF. The CDR3 nucleotides read TGTGCCATCAGTGGTTCTAGCGGGGGCACAGATACGCAGTATTTT. The chain carries TRBV10-3 and TRBJ2-3, with 9 bases fitting TRBD2. The ends lost 4 bases at V and 1 base at J; junction bases unmatched: 3. Germline V gives CDR1 ENHRY, CDR2 SYGVKD. The CDR3 runs to 15 residues.

The V gene is TRBV25-1, the J gene TRBJ1-2; 9 nucleotides line up with TRBD1. V was pared by 2 bases and J by 0 bases, with 7 bases of the junction left unmatched. This CDR3 comprises 17 residues. Germline V gene data show CDR1 as MGHDK and CDR2 as SYGVNS. The CDR3 coding sequence is TGTGCCAGCAGTGAAGCAAGGGGGACAGGGCCTAACTATGGCTACACCTTC. This encodes CASSEARGTGPNYGYTF.

This clone was observed a single time. This sequence joins TRBV18 and TRBJ2-1; 13 nucleotides line up with TRBD2. This CDR3 contains 16 residues. V gave up 3 bases and J gave up 8 bases; unmatched junction bases: 7. Germline CDR1 reads KGHSH; CDR2 reads LQKENI. The DNA of the CDR3 is TGTGCCAGCTCACCCAGGCGACTAGCGGGGGGCGATGAGCAGTTCTTC. This translates into CASSPRRLAGGDEQFF.

The gene calls are TRBV2 and TRBJ2-7, with D perhaps TRBD2 (5 bases). V lost 8 bases and J 1 base, leaving 9 bases between the germline ends. CDR3 size: 12 residues. The germline CDR1 and CDR2 sequences are SNHLY and FYNNEI. The CDR3 reads CASGERSYEQYF. CDR3 DNA sequence: TGTGCCAGCGGGGAGAGGTCCTACGAGCAGTACTTC.

Only a few counts were recorded for this clone. The chain uses TRBV29-1 and TRBJ2-2; 8 bases map to TRBD1. Germline CDR1 is SQVTM and CDR2 is ANQGSEA. The CDR3 spans 12 residues. Unmatched junction bases numbered 0, after V lost 5 bases and J lost 4 bases. CDR3 region: CSVTGGTGELFF. The CDR3 DNA reads as TGCAGCGTTACAGGGGGCACCGGGGAGCTGTTTTTT.

This clone has just one count. This sequence joins TRBV10-3 and TRBJ2-7, with 8 bases that match TRBD2. Trimming removed 11 bases from V and 5 bases from J; junction bases left unmatched: 8. In germline, CDR1 is ENHRY, CDR2 SYGVKD. The CDR3 runs 12 residues. CDR3 sequence: CAVGVAGNEQYF. Here the CDR3 DNA reads TGTGCCGTCGGGGTAGCGGGAAACGAGCAGTACTTC.

The chain recombines TRBV10-3 with TRBJ2-7, with 8 bases that match TRBD1. The CDR3 extends over 14 amino acids. J lost 5 bases, V lost 3 bases, and 6 bases had no gene match. Per the germline V gene, CDR1 is ENHRY and CDR2 is SYGVKD. CDR3 sequence reads: CAISDGQGLDEQYF. Here the CDR3 DNA reads TGTGCCATCAGTGACGGACAGGGATTAGACGAGCAGTACTTC.